This note documents a single T cell receptor beta chain sequence. Its target is not known. Germline CDR1 is SGDLS and CDR2 is YYNGEE. This CDR3 is 12 amino acids long. Trimming took 0 bases from V and 11 from J, leaving 11 bases between them. This sample is part of a study of post-analysis software for immune sequencing data. About the study: The cohort encompassed relapsing-remitting, secondary progressive and progressive-relapsing multiple sclerosis disease courses. Points from the study as a whole: Significantly lower normalized Chao1 diversity was seen in multiple sclerosis patients than in controls. Controls showed lower frequencies than patients for five or six TRBV segments, and TRBV5-6, TRBV5-1 and TRBV20-1 were among these.

Presence of unique molecular identifiers characterized the TCR beta cDNA libraries. Input of about 1 to 11 million T cells yielded a few hundred thousand cDNA molecules. Using its own MiXCR run on the PCR reads, TCRdb lists one record per CDR3 protein. Of hundreds of thousands of distinct CDR3 sequences listed, around 50% are singletons. Sequenced material: blood. This sequence originates from a girl under 18 with multiple sclerosis. The genes are TRBV9 and TRBJ2-5; D uncertain. As DNA, the CDR3 is TGTGCCAGCAGCGTAGGGCTGGATGAGCAGTACTTC. It codes for CASSVGLDEQYF.